This T cell receptor (beta chain) emerged from a study of response to subunit inactivated influenza vaccine. Using its own MiXCR run on the RT-PCR reads, TCRdb lists one record per CDR3 protein. The data hold approximately 500,000 distinct CDR3 sequences, with approximately 24% observed a single time. V lost 5 bases to trimming and J lost 4 bases, with 17 bases between them. The CDR3 runs 15 residues. The V gene's germline CDR1 is MNHEY and CDR2 SVGEGT. The sample was also linked to a second study, of T cells expressing NK-cell markers. That work adds: cDNA encoding TCR beta was synthesized via 5'RACE template switching incorporating UMIs. Each TCR beta repertoire originated in sorted T cells that were CD3+CD56+NKG2C+, CD3+CD56+NKG2C- or CD3+CD56-NKG2C+. Seven sequenced donors out of eight were HCMV-seropositive, one seronegative. Dominance of the CD3+CD56-NKG2C+ fraction by these clonotypes also held in a handful of donors.

The chain uses TRBV6-2 or TRBV6-3 and TRBJ1-2; D perhaps matches TRBD1 (5 bases). This sequence originates from a man aged 50 to 60 who received an inactivated influenza vaccine. Sequenced here: CD4+ T cells sorted from PBMCs, sampled 11 to 12 days after vaccination. CDR3 sequence: CASSQDVGTRYGYTF. The CDR3 coding sequence is TGTGCCAGCAGTCAGGATGTCGGGACCCGCTATGGCTACACCTTC.